This T cell receptor beta chain emerged from a study of blood T cell repertoires in COVID-19. The CDR3 extends over 14 amino acids. Looked up from germline, CDR1 is LNHDA and CDR2 is SQIVND (reference sequence). The V end lost 6 bases, the J end lost 5 bases, and 13 bases lay between the germline ends. Libraries were prepared by immunoSEQ multiplex PCR; TCRdb keeps only in-frame clonotypes and omits some of them. This table holds 100,000 to 150,000 clones, 81% found once. Patients in Seattle were enrolled during active infection, then followed longitudinally. Comment on this clone: The same CDR3 also results from other DNA sequences found in this sample.

This clonotype was obtained from a man younger than 45 with COVID-19, enrolled during active disease. Sequenced sample: peripheral blood. The rearrangement joins TRBV19 to TRBJ1-4; the D gene is possibly TRBD1 (6 bases). CDR3 amino acids: CASSTTGGNEKLFF. The CDR3, as DNA: TGTGCCAGTAGCACGACAGGTGGGAATGAAAAACTGTTTTTT.